Listed here are 27 T cell receptor beta chains from one sample, sequenced in a study of OX40 agonist ivuxolimab in advanced cancers. Only in-frame clones appear in the TCRdb table, and some are missing; sequencing was by immunoSEQ multiplex PCR. Of about 18,000 clones in the sample, 60% to 80% were seen once. Sample: CD4+ or CD8+ T cells sorted from blood, taken in a trial of the OX40 agonist ivuxolimab. These receptors were obtained from an adult with an advanced solid tumor such as melanoma, head and neck, liver or kidney cancer.

This clone was seen just once. CDR3 protein: CASSGDRGFGRGYEQYF. The CDR3 DNA reads TGTGCCAGCAGCGGGGACAGGGGATTTGGCAGGGGCTACGAGCAGTACTTC. The chain combines TRBV9 with TRBJ2-7; 10 bases fit TRBD1. V was clipped by 3 bases and J by 3 bases; unmatched bases: 12. From germline, CDR1 is SGDLS and CDR2 YYNGEE. This CDR3 is 17 amino acids long.

V is TRBV30 and J is TRBJ2-1, with D perhaps TRBD1 (6 bases). The V end was cut by 3 bases, the J end by 6 bases, with 9 bases between. The V gene's germline CDR1 is GTSNPN and CDR2 SVGIG (reference sequence). This CDR3 is built from 12 residues. CDR3 sequence: CAWSAGANEQFF. DNA for the CDR3: TGTGCCTGGAGCGCAGGGGCCAATGAGCAGTTCTTC.

The V gene is TRBV7-8, the J gene TRBJ1-1; D unresolved. V lost 0 bases to trimming and J lost 6 bases, with 11 bases between them. Per germline, CDR1 SGHVS and CDR2 FQNEAQ. The CDR3 consists of 14 residues. CDR3 sequence (DNA): TGTGCCAGCAGCTTAGCGGGGAAGGGCTCTGAAGCTTTCTTT. Residues: CASSLAGKGSEAFF.

By sample share, this clone is large (0.1 to 1%). V usage is TRBV5-1 and J usage is TRBJ1-1; no reliable D call. This CDR3 is built from 12 residues. In germline, CDR1 is SGHRS, CDR2 YFSETQ. Trimming shortened V by 5 bases and J by 6 bases, and 11 bases separated the two germline ends. The DNA for the CDR3 is TGCGCCAGCAGGGATAGCAATGCTGAAGCTTTCTTT. This gives the protein CASRDSNAEAFF.

The chain has TRBV5-1 and TRBJ2-7, with 9 bases fitting TRBD1. The germline V gene has CDR1 SGHRS and CDR2 YFSETQ. V gave up 3 bases and J gave up 5 bases; unmatched junction bases: 15. The CDR3 contains 17 residues. The CDR3 is CASSSGIRDRDGHEQYF. CDR3 coding DNA: TGCGCCAGCAGCTCCGGGATCCGGGACAGGGATGGTCACGAGCAGTACTTC. Variable domain in full (rest from reference TRBV5-1 and TRBJ2-7): KAGVTQTPRYLIKTRGQQVTLSCSPISGHRSVSWYQQTPGQGLQFLFEYFSETQRNKGNFPGRFSGRQFSNSRSEMNVSTLELGDSALYLCASSSGIRDRDGHEQYFGPGTRLTVT.

This clone is labeled medium-sized (0.01 to 0.1%). The rearrangement links TRBV4-3 to TRBJ2-1, with 9 bases fitting TRBD2. The length of the CDR3 is 17 residues. The germline gives CDR1 LGHNA, CDR2 YSLEER. V was pared by 0 bases and J by 9 bases, with 12 bases of the junction left unmatched. For the CDR3, the DNA is TGCGCCAGCAGCCAAGATCGGAATAGCGGGAGAAGGGGTGAGCAGTTCTTC. Translated: CASSQDRNSGRRGEQFF.

This clone was detected a few times. The rearrangement joins TRBV28 to TRBJ2-7; D call uncertain. Per germline, CDR1 MDHEN and CDR2 SYDVKM. The CDR3 length is 12 residues. Trimming left V 5 bases short and J 6 bases short, with 11 bases between. DNA for the CDR3: TGTGCCAGCAGTCCCTTTTCCCTCGAGCAGTACTTC. This sequence encodes CASSPFSLEQYF.

The chain recombines TRBV6-1 with TRBJ2-1, with 11 bases fitting TRBD2. Losses at the gene ends were 7 bases for V and 5 bases for J; bases not matched to a gene: 7. The CDR3 is 15 amino acids. The germline gives CDR1 MNHNS, CDR2 SASEGT. The CDR3: CASTVRGLADNEQFF. The CDR3 DNA reads as TGTGCCAGCACTGTTAGGGGACTAGCGGACAATGAGCAGTTCTTC.

The CDR3 DNA reads TGTGCCAGCAGCTGGGGGGGGCGGGACTACTACAATGAGCAGTTCTTC. Protein: CASSWGGRDYYNEQFF. The rearrangement links TRBV5-8 to TRBJ2-1; tentatively, D is TRBD2 (7 bases). Per the germline V gene, CDR1 is SGHTS and CDR2 is YDEGEE. The CDR3 consists of 16 residues. V gave up 3 bases and J gave up 3 bases, with 16 bases separating them.

The chain carries TRBV6-6 and TRBJ2-7; a weak D match, TRBD1 (6 bases). The V end lost 6 bases, the J end lost 3 bases, and 15 bases lay between the germline ends. Germline lookup yields CDR1 MNHNY and CDR2 SVGAGI (reference sequence). The CDR3 loop spans 14 amino acids. The CDR3 DNA is TGTGCCAGCAGCGAGGGACAAGCCATCTACGAGCAGTACTTC. Its protein is CASSEGQAIYEQYF.

This chain connects TRBV9 to TRBJ2-7; 7 bases match TRBD2. J was trimmed by 2 bases and V by 4 bases; bases with no gene match: 9. The CDR3 runs 15 residues. Germline loops: CDR1 SGDLS, CDR2 YYNGEE. CDR3 region: CASSPGIGGAYEQYF. The CDR3 region has the DNA TGTGCCAGCAGCCCCGGTATTGGGGGGGCCTACGAGCAGTACTTC.

The V call is TRBV7-9, the J call TRBJ2-1; the D gene is possibly TRBD1 (6 bases). Germline values: CDR1 SEHNR, CDR2 FQNEAQ (reference sequence). CDR3 size: 13 residues. V lost 5 bases and J lost 3, with 8 bases in between. CDR3 DNA sequence: TGTGCCAGCAGCCGGGGACACTACAATGAGCAGTTCTTC. Translating gives CASSRGHYNEQFF.

The V gene is TRBV30, the J gene TRBJ1-2, with a weak D call TRBD1 (6 bases). CDR1 and CDR2 from the germline V gene are GTSNPN and SVGIG (reference sequence). With 0 bases removed from V and 3 bases from J, the gap between germline ends came to 8 bases. This CDR3 contains 13 residues. The CDR3 is CAWSVQGYYGYTF. In DNA, the CDR3 is TGTGCCTGGAGTGTACAGGGTTACTATGGCTACACCTTC.

This clone occurred a few times. This chain uses TRBV14 with TRBJ2-3; the D gene is possibly TRBD2 (6 bases). Germline V CDR1 and CDR2: SGHDN, FVKESK. This CDR3 is 18 amino acids long. The ends were cut back, 0 bases at V and 2 bases at J, with 18 bases in the middle. DNA for the CDR3: TGTGCCAGCAGCCAAGATGCGAGACTAGGACCTTCCACAGATACGCAGTATTTT. Protein product: CASSQDARLGPSTDTQYF.

The V call is TRBV11-1, the J call TRBJ1-1, with D hard to call. The germline V gene encodes CDR1 SGHAT and CDR2 FQDESV (reference sequence). Between the trimmed V and J ends, which lost 1 base and 0 bases, there was a span of 9 bases. The CDR3 spans 15 residues. The CDR3 region is CASSLDPGLNTEAFF. CDR3 sequence (DNA): TGTGCCAGCAGCTTAGACCCCGGTCTGAACACTGAAGCTTTCTTT.

The chain is built from TRBV30 and TRBJ2-7, with 8 bases lining up with TRBD1. J lost 2 bases, V lost 5 bases, and 5 bases had no gene match. Germline values: CDR1 GTSNPN, CDR2 SVGIG (reference sequence). The CDR3 sequence is 13 residues long. This chain's CDR3 is CAWDRGRTYEQYF. The CDR3 nucleotides are TGTGCCTGGGACAGGGGTAGAACCTACGAGCAGTACTTC.

This chain joins TRBV28 and TRBJ2-7; TRBD1 matches at 7 bases. CDR1 MDHEN and CDR2 SYDVKM come from the germline V gene. V gave up 2 bases and J gave up 0 bases; unmatched junction bases: 7. The CDR3 totals 16 residues. The CDR3 loop reads CASSLRPGQYSYEQYF. In DNA, the CDR3 is TGTGCCAGCAGTTTACGACCGGGACAGTACTCCTACGAGCAGTACTTC.

The CDR3 here is CASSQLPTGEGETQYF. The CDR3 DNA is TGCGCCAGCAGTCAACTCCCGACAGGGGAGGGAGAGACCCAGTACTTC. This sequence joins TRBV23-1 and TRBJ2-5; TRBD1 might be the D (8 bases). TRBV23-1 carries the ORF label, with uncertain function. The length of the CDR3 is 16 residues. With 2 bases removed from V and 4 bases from J, the gap between germline ends came to 17 bases.

The genes are TRBV20-1 and TRBJ2-5; D gene unclear. The CDR3 contains 11 residues. From germline, CDR1 is DFQATT and CDR2 SNEGSKA (reference sequence). V lost 6 bases, J lost 3 bases, and 8 bases lay in between. In DNA form, the CDR3 reads TGCAGTGCAATTATTAAAGAGACCCAGTACTTC. Protein: CSAIIKETQYF.

The chain carries TRBV19 and TRBJ2-5; D uncertain. Trimming cost V 3 bases and J 2 bases, with 13 bases left between them. Germline V lookup: CDR1 LNHDA, CDR2 SQIVND (reference sequence). CDR3 length: 15 amino acids. The CDR3 is CASSMPAASQETQYF. As DNA, the CDR3 is TGTGCCAGTAGTATGCCGGCGGCGTCACAAGAGACCCAGTACTTC.

This clone has only one observation. The chain links TRBV30 to TRBJ1-5, with 9 nucleotides matching TRBD1. The germline V gene encodes CDR1 GTSNPN and CDR2 SVGIG (reference sequence). Losses at the gene ends were 2 bases for V and 2 bases for J; bases not matched to a gene: 7. The CDR3 consists of 16 residues. The CDR3 loop reads CAWSYTGGQGNQPQHF. The CDR3 region has the DNA TGTGCCTGGAGTTATACAGGGGGCCAGGGCAATCAGCCCCAGCATTTT.

The V call is TRBV7-9, the J call TRBJ2-7, with TRBD2 identical over 12 bases. The germline gives CDR1 SEHNR, CDR2 FQNEAQ (reference sequence). J gave up 6 bases and V 5 bases, and 8 bases lay outside the gene matches. This CDR3 comprises 15 residues. The DNA for the CDR3 is TGTGCCAGCAGCCCTCAGGGACTAGCGGGCTTCGAGCAGTACTTC. The encoded protein is CASSPQGLAGFEQYF.

The genes are TRBV10-2 and TRBJ2-7; no clear D gene. This CDR3 has 13 residues. V gave up 4 bases and J gave up 3 bases, with 10 bases separating them. CDR1 and CDR2 from the germline V gene are WSHSY and SAAADI. CDR3 amino acids: CASSVRYSYEQYF. CDR3 DNA sequence: TGCGCCAGCAGTGTCCGGTACAGCTACGAGCAGTACTTC.

This clone was recorded a few times. The chain links TRBV5-5 to TRBJ1-1; 8 nucleotides line up with TRBD1. This CDR3 contains 14 residues. V dropped 4 bases and J dropped 4; count of bases not matched to a gene: 6. Germline V gene data show CDR1 as SGHKS and CDR2 as YYEKEE (reference sequence). The CDR3 DNA is TGTGCCAGCAGCATCGACAGGGGCGGCACTGAAGCTTTCTTT. As protein: CASSIDRGGTEAFF.

The chain employs TRBV5-8 and TRBJ1-6, with D uncertain. The germline V and J ends were trimmed by 0 bases and 7 bases, with 5 bases remaining between them. The CDR3 has 13 amino acids. Looked up from germline, CDR1 is SGHTS and CDR2 is YDEGEE. The CDR3 loop reads CASSLGWNSPLHF. CDR3 DNA sequence: TGTGCCAGCAGCTTGGGGTGGAATTCACCCCTCCACTTT.

V gene TRBV7-8 combines with J gene TRBJ2-7; no clear D. Trimming shortened V by 1 base and J by 2 bases, and 9 bases separated the two germline ends. The CDR3 contains 14 residues. Germline V lookup: CDR1 SGHVS, CDR2 FQNEAQ. Written as DNA, the CDR3 is TGTGCCAGCAGCTTAGGTAGCACGGCCTACGAGCAGTACTTC. It translates to CASSLGSTAYEQYF.

The chain uses TRBV7-9 and TRBJ2-7; D remains unclear. This CDR3 has 13 amino acids. Germline CDR1 is SEHNR and CDR2 is FQNEAQ (reference sequence). Trimming took 1 base from V and 3 from J, leaving 7 bases between them. This CDR3 is CASSLGQFYEQYF. The DNA of the CDR3 is TGTGCCAGCAGCTTAGGGCAGTTCTACGAGCAGTACTTC.